These 26 T cell receptor beta chains came from one sample sequenced in a study of vaccination and CD4 T cells after COVID-19. Cultured CD4+ T-cell DNA underwent Oncomine TCR Beta short-read sequencing. TCRdb recomputed calls from the PCR reads with MiXCR, one row per CDR3 protein. This sample has 16,000 or so distinct CDR3 sequences, with around 53% found just once. Their recognized antigens are unknown. This sample's treatment: approximately 10-day PBMC culture with coronavirus spike peptide pools or control peptides (ViraFEST assay). The sequenced sample was CD4+ T cells from blood, cultured in vitro, obtained before SARS-CoV-2 vaccination. The receptor source for this set is a human donor who had recovered from COVID-19.

The chain joins TRBV7-2 to TRBJ2-4; weak D call: TRBD1 (6 bases). Trimming left V 5 bases short and J 0 bases short, with 14 bases between. There are 16 residues in the CDR3. The germline V gene has CDR1 SGHTA and CDR2 FQGNSA. CDR3 nucleotides: TGTGCCAGCAGCCAGAGCTTACAGGGAGCCAAAAACATTCAGTACTTC. Its protein product is CASSQSLQGAKNIQYF.

This clonotype was observed a single time. The chain has TRBV11-2 and TRBJ2-5, with 7 bases matching TRBD1. With V trimmed by 1 base and J by 0 bases, 11 bases remained unmatched. Germline-derived CDR1 and CDR2 are SGHAT and FQNNGV. The CDR3 extends over 18 amino acids. CDR3 sequence (DNA): TGTGCCAGCAGCTTAGGGCTCACAGGGGCTCGGTACCAAGAGACCCAGTACTTC. Residues: CASSLGLTGARYQETQYF. Looking up the rest from reference TRBV11-2 and TRBJ2-5 gives the full variable domain: EAGVAQSPRYKIIEKRQSVAFWCNPISGHATLYWYQQILGQGPKLLIQFQNNGVVDDSQLPKDRFSAERLKGVDSTLKIQPAKLEDSAVYLCASSLGLTGARYQETQYFGPGTRLLVL.

V usage is TRBV19 and J usage is TRBJ1-1; D is unclear. Germline-derived CDR1 and CDR2 are LNHDA and SQIVND (reference sequence). This CDR3 is built from 13 residues. The V end lost 5 bases, the J end lost 4 bases, and 11 bases lay between the germline ends. CDR3 sequence: CASSEGYGTEAFF. Written as DNA, the CDR3 is TGTGCCAGTAGTGAGGGTTATGGCACTGAAGCTTTCTTT.

The gene calls are TRBV6-1 and TRBJ2-3; D gene unclear. Germline CDR1 and CDR2: MNHNS and SASEGT. The CDR3 sequence is 16 residues long. V lost 2 bases and J 6 bases, leaving 18 bases between the germline ends. CDR3 loop: CASSEIWRRPRDTQYF. In nucleotides, the CDR3 is TGTGCCAGCAGTGAAATCTGGCGGCGACCAAGGGATACGCAGTATTTT.

The V gene is TRBV6-4, the J gene TRBJ2-5; a weak D match, TRBD1 (5 bases). In germline, CDR1 is MRHNA, CDR2 SNTAGT. The germline V and J ends were trimmed by 6 bases and 1 base, with 15 bases remaining between them. CDR3 length equals 15 residues. CDR3 sequence (DNA): TGTGCCAGCAGGGGGTCAAGGGGTGGCCAAGAGACCCAGTACTTC. As protein: CASRGSRGGQETQYF.

The chain links TRBV20-1 to TRBJ2-7, with D possibly matching TRBD2 (5 bases). Trimming removed 4 bases at V and 7 bases at J, with 11 bases between. The CDR3 sequence is 11 residues long. Germline CDR1 is DFQATT and CDR2 is SNEGSKA (reference sequence). CDR3 loop: CSANRLAEQYF. The CDR3 bases are TGCAGTGCTAACCGGTTAGCGGAGCAGTACTTC.

The chain links TRBV5-4 to TRBJ2-5; TRBD1 might be the D (5 bases). CDR3 length: 14 amino acids. The V end lost 4 bases, the J end lost 0 bases, and 10 bases lay between the germline ends. The germline gives CDR1 SGHNT, CDR2 YYREEE (reference sequence). As DNA, the CDR3 is TGTGCCAGCAGCCAACCAGGGAACCAAGAGACCCAGTACTTC. This codes for CASSQPGNQETQYF.

The rearrangement links TRBV19 to TRBJ1-2; possible D gene TRBD1, 6 bases. The CDR3 loop spans 14 amino acids. V lost 4 bases to trimming and J lost 0 bases, with 9 bases between them. Germline V gene lookup returns CDR1 LNHDA and CDR2 SQIVND (reference sequence). DNA for the CDR3: TGTGCCAGTAGTACCAGGGGCCCTAACTATGGCTACACCTTC. Translation: CASSTRGPNYGYTF. Variable domain in full (rest from reference TRBV19 and TRBJ1-2): DGGITQSPKYLFRKEGQNVTLSCEQNLNHDAMYWYRQDPGQGLRLIYYSQIVNDFQKGDIAEGYSVSREKKESFPLTVTSAQKNPTAFYLCASSTRGPNYGYTFGSGTRLTVV.

V and J are TRBV6-1 and TRBJ2-6; D is unresolved. Germline CDR1 MNHNS, CDR2 SASEGT. This CDR3 is built from 14 residues. Trimming removed 2 bases at V and 8 bases at J, with 10 bases between. CDR3 bases: TGTGCCAGCAGTGAAAGGAGCTGGACCAACGTCCTGACTTTC. Its translation: CASSERSWTNVLTF.

The gene calls are TRBV11-3 and TRBJ2-1; weak D call: TRBD2 (6 bases). The CDR3 spans 15 residues. Germline V gene sequence: CDR1 SGHNT, CDR2 YENEEA. The ends were cut back, 5 bases at V and 9 bases at J, with 20 bases in the middle. As DNA, the CDR3 is TGTGCCAGCAGCCCCCAAAGCCCTAGCGCTGGTGAGCAGTTCTTC. As protein: CASSPQSPSAGEQFF.

The J gene is TRBJ1-1, the V gene TRBV11-3, with D hard to call. Germline CDR1 and CDR2: SGHNT and YENEEA. This CDR3 comprises 14 residues. The germline V and J ends were trimmed by 1 base and 1 base, with 7 bases remaining between them. CDR3 loop: CASSLVGENTEAFF. CDR3 sequence (DNA): TGTGCCAGCAGCTTAGTCGGGGAGAACACTGAAGCTTTCTTT. Variable domain in full (rest from reference TRBV11-3 and TRBJ1-1): EAGVVQSPRYKIIEKKQPVAFWCNPISGHNTLYWYLQNLGQGPELLIRYENEEAVDDSQLPKDRFSAERLKGVDSTLKIQPAELGDSAVYLCASSLVGENTEAFFGQGTRLTVV.

This clonotype has just one count. The CDR3 here is CSARLMTNMNTEAFF. CDR3 DNA: TGCAGTGCTAGGCTGATGACAAATATGAACACTGAAGCTTTCTTT. The chain has TRBV20-1 and TRBJ1-1; D gene ambiguous. Germline-derived CDR1 and CDR2 are DFQATT and SNEGSKA (reference sequence). This CDR3 comprises 15 residues. V was cut by 3 bases and J by 0 bases, with 14 bases left in between.

The rearrangement joins TRBV15 to TRBJ2-3, with TRBD1 matching over 10 bases. The ends lost 3 bases at V and 6 bases at J; junction bases unmatched: 9. The CDR3 contains 16 residues. The V gene's germline CDR1 is LNHNV and CDR2 YYDKDF (reference sequence). This CDR3 reads CATSSHWGQGRDTQYF. The CDR3 nucleotides read TGTGCCACCAGCAGTCACTGGGGACAGGGGCGGGATACGCAGTATTTT.

The chain joins TRBV6-1 to TRBJ1-5; D ambiguous. Germline V gene lookup returns CDR1 MNHNS and CDR2 SASEGT. The V end lost 4 bases, the J end lost 6 bases, and 10 bases lay between the germline ends. The CDR3 has 13 residues. The CDR3, as DNA: TGTGCCAGCAGTGGGGATCCACGTCAGCCCCAGCATTTT. Protein product: CASSGDPRQPQHF.

The chain carries TRBV7-3 and TRBJ1-6; 8 positions agree with TRBD1. CDR1 and CDR2 (germline): SGHTA, FQGTGA. V was pared by 5 bases and J by 0 bases, with 6 bases of the junction left unmatched. This CDR3 has 17 amino acids. The CDR3 sequence is CASSQTGESSYNSPLHF. CDR3 coding DNA: TGTGCCAGCAGCCAGACAGGGGAGAGCTCCTATAATTCACCCCTCCACTTT.

The rearrangement uses TRBV6-2 or TRBV6-3 and TRBJ1-5, with 7 bases lining up with TRBD1. The CDR3 totals 15 residues. V dropped 5 bases and J dropped 2; count of bases not matched to a gene: 6. Germline CDR1 is MNHEY and CDR2 is SVGEGT. DNA of the CDR3: TGTGCCAGCAGTCAAAGGGGGCGAGGCAATCAGCCCCAGCATTTT. Translating it yields CASSQRGRGNQPQHF.

The chain is built from TRBV11-2 and TRBJ1-6, with D perhaps matching TRBD1 (5 bases). This CDR3 spans 16 amino acids. Germline CDR1 and CDR2: SGHAT and FQNNGV. V lost 5 bases and J lost 7, with 18 bases in between. The CDR3 region is CASSLGGGILNSPLHF. For the CDR3, the DNA is TGTGCCAGCAGCCTTGGGGGGGGGATCCTCAATTCACCCCTCCACTTT.

With regard to this clonotype: Because the CDR3's place on the DNA is in doubt, the DNA is left out and the CDR3 is given as listed by TCRdb. This CDR3 reads CATSDQFPESLRAVLRAGELFF. The chain couples TRBV24-1 to TRBJ2-2; the table's TRBD2 call for D was not verified on the DNA. Germline lookup yields CDR1 KGHDR and CDR2 SFDVKD. With termini counted, the CDR3 has 22 amino acids.

The chain uses TRBV2 and TRBJ2-5, with D tentatively TRBD2 (7 bases). Trimming pared 0 bases from V and 3 bases from J, leaving 14 bases between. CDR1 is SNHLY, CDR2 FYNNEI, per germline. This CDR3 is 16 amino acids long. The CDR3 DNA reads as TGTGCCAGCAGTGAAGCTTTAGGGGGGGGGAAAGAGACCCAGTACTTC. Protein sequence: CASSEALGGGKETQYF.

This clonotype was seen a few times. DNA for the CDR3: TGCAGTGCCCCGGGATATCCGGGACCTAGGGGGCCCGCGCGGGAGAGTATGTACGAGCAGTACTTC. This gives the protein CSAPGYPGPRGPARESMYEQYF. The chain uses TRBV20-1 and TRBJ2-7; D may be TRBD1 or TRBD2 (7 bases each). V was shortened by 6 bases and J by 4 bases, with 43 bases between the two germline ends. CDR1 and CDR2 from the germline V gene are DFQATT and SNEGSKA (reference sequence). The CDR3 has 22 residues.

The chain combines TRBV28 with TRBJ1-2; D gene uncertain. The CDR3 is made up of 14 amino acids. Trimming took off 3 bases at V and 5 bases at J, with 13 bases between the two ends. Per germline, CDR1 MDHEN and CDR2 SYDVKM. For the CDR3, the DNA is TGTGCCAGCAGTTTCGTATCCGGTGGGTATGGCTACACCTTC. Residues: CASSFVSGGYGYTF.

V gene TRBV11-3 combines with J gene TRBJ1-1; 7 bases line up with TRBD1. This CDR3 comprises 13 residues. The V and J ends lost 0 bases and 8 bases, in that order; junction bases with no gene match: 3. Looked up from germline, CDR1 is SGHNT and CDR2 is YENEEA. Written as DNA, the CDR3 is TGTGCCAGCAGCTTAGAGAGCAGGGGGGAAGCTTTCTTT. It codes for CASSLESRGEAFF.

This clonotype was counted between two and nine times. The chain employs TRBV6-2 or TRBV6-3 and TRBJ1-1, with 10 bases matching TRBD1. V lost 6 bases and J lost 5; bases outside the gene matches: 6. The CDR3 covers 14 residues. Looked up from germline, CDR1 is MNHEY and CDR2 is SVGEGT. The CDR3 nucleotides are TGTGCCAGCAGGACGCGGGACAGGGGAACTGAAGCTTTCTTT. The encoded protein is CASRTRDRGTEAFF.

The chain carries TRBV6-2 or TRBV6-3 and TRBJ1-5; D is unclear. Germline V gene lookup returns CDR1 MNHEY and CDR2 SVGEGT. V lost 2 bases and J lost 4, with 15 bases in between. There are 16 residues in the CDR3. In nucleotides, the CDR3 is TGTGCCAGCAGTTACGGTGGCAAAACATTTAATCAGCCCCAGCATTTT. This gives the protein CASSYGGKTFNQPQHF.

The chain uses TRBV5-4 and TRBJ1-3; D is undetermined. The germline V gene has CDR1 SGHNT and CDR2 YYREEE (reference sequence). V gave up 0 bases and J gave up 6 bases, with 10 bases separating them. This CDR3 region has 14 residues. The CDR3 coding sequence is TGTGCCAGCAGCTTGGCGGGGAGGGCAAACACCATATATTTT. It is translated as CASSLAGRANTIYF.

The V gene is TRBV28, the J gene TRBJ2-1, with TRBD2 matching over 11 bases. The J segment lost 8 bases and the V segment lost 1 base, leaving 7 bases of the junction unmatched. The CDR3 is 16 residues long. Germline CDR1 is MDHEN and CDR2 is SYDVKM. The DNA of the CDR3 is TGTGCCAGCAGTTTATTTAGCGGGAGGGCCAGGGATGAGCAGTTCTTC. Protein: CASSLFSGRARDEQFF.